Following are 23 T cell receptor beta chains from one sample sequenced in a study of Graves' ophthalmopathy and Graves' hyperthyroidism. RNA transcripts yielded amplified TCR beta CDR3 regions. Amplification began with first-round RT-PCR using HTBI primers, then second-round multiplex PCR was performed. TCRdb used MiXCR to reprocess the multiplex PCR reads, holding one entry per CDR3 protein. The table lists about 640,000 distinct CDR3 sequences, about two fifths of them singletons. What was sequenced was peripheral blood. Every receptor here comes from an adult man with Graves' ophthalmopathy.

The J gene is TRBJ1-4, the V gene TRBV10-3, with TRBD1 matching over 10 bases. The CDR3 runs 12 residues. Germline V gives CDR1 ENHRY, CDR2 SYGVKD. V lost 9 bases to trimming and J lost 7 bases; unmatched junction nucleotides: 2. The CDR3 reads CAIGDRGEKLFF. The CDR3 bases are TGTGCCATTGGGGACAGGGGTGAAAAACTGTTTTTT.

This clonotype has a handful of counts. The genes are TRBV9 and TRBJ1-3; D is unclear. The CDR3 consists of 12 residues. The germline V gene encodes CDR1 SGDLS and CDR2 YYNGEE. Trimming pared 0 bases from V and 7 bases from J, leaving 5 bases between. As DNA, the CDR3 is TGTGCCAGCAGCGTAGGCGTGAACACCATATATTTT. It specifies CASSVGVNTIYF.

For this clonotype: A read error may produce the germline difference seen at one junction end. This chain links TRBV29-1 with TRBJ2-7; 9 nucleotides agree with TRBD1. Per germline, CDR1 SQVTM and CDR2 ANQGSEA. This CDR3 has 10 amino acids. The CDR3 nucleotides are TGCAGCGTCACAGGGGGCGAGGAGTACTTC. Protein: CSVTGGEEYF.

This clonotype was found many times. The chain couples TRBV19 to TRBJ1-1; D remains unclear. This CDR3 is built from 14 residues. Germline V gene lookup returns CDR1 LNHDA and CDR2 SQIVND (reference sequence). Trimming removed 3 bases from V and 5 bases from J, with 13 bases in between. In nucleotides, the CDR3 is TGTGCCAGTAGTATGGCCTCCCGAGGGACTGAAGCTTTCTTT. Amino acids: CASSMASRGTEAFF.

The chain is built from TRBV7-2 and TRBJ2-3; 9 bases are shared with TRBD2. Trimming took 8 bases from V and 0 from J; bases not matched to a gene: 6. The germline V gene has CDR1 SGHTA and CDR2 FQGNSA. The CDR3 is 15 amino acids. DNA of the CDR3: TGTGCCAGCGGCAGACTAGCGGATAGCACAGATACGCAGTATTTT. It yields the protein CASGRLADSTDTQYF.

This clonotype has ten or more counts. The CDR3 nucleotides read TGCAGTGCTATGGGTAACCTGAACACTGAAGCTTTCTTT. Residues: CSAMGNLNTEAFF. The J gene is TRBJ1-1, the V gene TRBV20-1; D gene ambiguous. Germline V gene lookup returns CDR1 DFQATT and CDR2 SNEGSKA (reference sequence). This CDR3 comprises 13 residues. Deletions cut 4 bases from V and 0 bases from J, with 9 bases between.

The chain has TRBV7-3 and TRBJ1-5, with D perhaps TRBD1 (6 bases). Germline V gives CDR1 SGHTA, CDR2 FQGTGA. The germline V and J ends were trimmed by 7 bases and 7 bases, with 14 bases remaining between them. The CDR3 spans 13 residues. DNA for the CDR3: TGTGCCAGCACCGGGGGGGCGGGACAGCCCCAGCATTTT. Amino acids: CASTGGAGQPQHF.

This clonotype was seen only a few times. The rearrangement uses TRBV4-2 and TRBJ2-1; 7 bases agree with TRBD1. With 6 bases clipped from V and 4 bases from J, the junction kept 9 bases outside the gene matches. Germline assignment: CDR1 LGHNA and CDR2 YNFKEQ. CDR3 length: 15 residues. CDR3 bases: TGTGCCAGCAGTCGCGTGCAGGGGGAATACAATGAGCAGTTCTTC. It translates to CASSRVQGEYNEQFF.

Concerning this clonotype: A single base separates this from a much larger clone, so it may be a read error. The chain combines TRBV7-9 with TRBJ1-1; D not resolved. V was clipped by 7 bases and J by 1 base, with 10 bases between them. Germline V CDR1 and CDR2: SEHNR, FQNEAQ (reference sequence). CDR3 size: 13 residues. The CDR3: CASNRFGNTEAFF. The CDR3 coding sequence is TGTGCCAGCAACCGTTTCGGGAACACTGAAGCTTTCTTT. The whole variable domain, remainder taken from reference TRBV7-9 and TRBJ1-1, is DTGVSQNPRHKITKRGQNVTFRCDPISEHNRLYWYRQTLGQGPEFLTYFQNEAQLEKSRLLSDRFSAERPKGSFSTLEIQRTEQGDSAMYLCASNRFGNTEAFFGQGTRLTVV.

This clonotype occurred many times. The rearrangement uses TRBV7-9 and TRBJ2-5; D may be TRBD1 (5 bases). This CDR3 contains 17 residues. The ends were cut back, 3 bases at V and 2 bases at J, with 19 bases in the middle. Germline V CDR1 and CDR2: SEHNR, FQNEAQ (reference sequence). The CDR3 region is CASSFPLAAGFQETQYF. The DNA for the CDR3 is TGTGCCAGCAGCTTCCCTTTGGCAGCAGGGTTTCAAGAGACCCAGTACTTC.

The rearrangement joins TRBV4-1 to TRBJ1-4; possibly TRBD1 for D (5 bases). Per the germline V gene, CDR1 is MGHRA and CDR2 is YSYEKL. V lost 4 bases and J 7 bases, leaving 13 bases between the germline ends. The CDR3 sequence is 14 residues long. In DNA form, the CDR3 reads TGCGCCAGCAGCCTAGGGAGGGGAATTGAAAAACTGTTTTTT. Protein product: CASSLGRGIEKLFF.

A few counts support this clonotype. CDR3 sequence (DNA): TGCGCCAGCACCGCCGCCGGCGGGGGCTCCTACGAGCAGTACTTC. Protein product: CASTAAGGGSYEQYF. The chain couples TRBV5-1 to TRBJ2-7, with 7 bases identical to TRBD2. Germline V gene lookup returns CDR1 SGHRS and CDR2 YFSETQ. This CDR3 has 15 residues. The V gene end was trimmed by 6 bases and the J gene end by 0 bases; junction bases not matched to a gene: 9.

This clonotype was seen at least ten times. V usage is TRBV2 and J usage is TRBJ1-1, with a weak D call TRBD1 (6 bases). Germline loops: CDR1 SNHLY, CDR2 FYNNEI. Between the trimmed V and J ends, which lost 10 bases and 0 bases, there was a span of 12 bases. The CDR3 totals 13 residues. The CDR3 DNA reads TGTGCCACACTTGGGGGCTTGAACACTGAAGCTTTCTTT. It is translated as CATLGGLNTEAFF.

The chain combines TRBV5-6 with TRBJ2-2; 7 nucleotides match TRBD1. CDR1 and CDR2 from the germline V gene are SGHDT and YYEEEE. CDR3 size: 16 residues. The V segment lost 0 bases and the J segment 0 bases; nucleotides outside the gene matches: 2. CDR3 in DNA: TGTGCCAGCAGCTTGGTGCAGGGGGCGAACACCGGGGAGCTGTTTTTT. It is translated as CASSLVQGANTGELFF.

A remark on this clonotype: Here the CDR3 omits its conserved ending phenylalanine or tryptophan, so a read error is the likely source. The DNA is left out, because the CDR3 cannot be placed on it with certainty; the CDR3 is given as TCRdb lists it. V gene TRBV7-8 combines with J gene TRBJ1-1; the table's D call TRBD1 went unverified against the DNA. Including both end residues, the CDR3 is 9 amino acids long. The germline V gene encodes CDR1 SGHVS and CDR2 FQNEAQ. CDR3 loop: CASSVGDRG.

This clonotype was detected only a few times. The CDR3 sequence is CASSIDGGRGRDTEAFF. The CDR3 nucleotides read TGTGCCAGTAGTATAGATGGGGGCAGGGGGCGCGACACTGAAGCTTTCTTT. J is TRBJ1-1 and V is TRBV19; 8 bases are a match to TRBD1. This CDR3 has 17 residues. Germline V CDR1 and CDR2: LNHDA, SQIVND (reference sequence). Trimming removed 0 bases from V and 3 bases from J; junction bases left unmatched: 9.

This clonotype was detected ten times or more. The V call is TRBV11-2, the J call TRBJ2-5, with 10 bases fitting TRBD1. Looked up from germline, CDR1 is SGHAT and CDR2 is FQNNGV. With V trimmed by 2 bases and J by 4 bases, 4 bases remained unmatched. This CDR3 contains 15 residues. The DNA of the CDR3 is TGTGCCAGCAGCTTATCGAGGACAGGGGGAGAGACCCAGTACTTC. Its protein is CASSLSRTGGETQYF.

This clonotype was picked up one time. V and J are TRBV2 and TRBJ2-7, with TRBD2 as a possible D gene (6 bases). Germline assignment: CDR1 SNHLY and CDR2 FYNNEI. The CDR3 length is 15 residues. The V end lost 3 bases, the J end lost 3 bases, and 15 bases lay between the germline ends. CDR3 bases: TGTGCCAGCAGTGAGCGGGGTTCCGGGGGCTACGAGCAGTACTTC. Residues: CASSERGSGGYEQYF.

The chain is built from TRBV10-3 and TRBJ2-7; TRBD1 matches 9 bases. From germline, CDR1 is ENHRY and CDR2 SYGVKD. The CDR3 sequence is 15 residues long. Germline trimming cut 10 bases from V and 2 bases from J; bases unmatched to any gene: 12. The CDR3 here is CASTVTGTGTYEQYF. In nucleotides, the CDR3 is TGTGCCAGCACGGTCACCGGGACAGGGACCTACGAGCAGTACTTC.

This clonotype was recorded once. The chain carries TRBV29-1 and TRBJ1-6; 8 bases align to TRBD1. The trim removed 8 bases at V and 10 bases at J, leaving 7 bases unmatched. The CDR3 runs to 12 residues. CDR1 is SQVTM, CDR2 ANQGSEA, per germline. The CDR3 DNA sequence: TGCAGCTTTAGGACAGGGACCTCACCCCTCCACTTT. This gives the protein CSFRTGTSPLHF.

This clonotype was seen ten or more times. The CDR3 reads CASSSIRMNTEAFF. The DNA for the CDR3 is TGTGCCAGCAGTTCAATCAGGATGAACACTGAAGCTTTCTTT. The chain has TRBV25-1 and TRBJ1-1, with D hard to call. Per germline, CDR1 MGHDK and CDR2 SYGVNS. Trimming removed 5 bases from V and 0 bases from J, with 10 bases in between. This CDR3 contains 14 residues.

This clonotype was counted at least ten times. The genes are TRBV20-1 and TRBJ1-5; 7 positions agree with TRBD1. The CDR3 runs to 14 residues. The germline V gene encodes CDR1 DFQATT and CDR2 SNEGSKA (reference sequence). V was clipped by 3 bases and J by 4 bases; unmatched bases: 6. CDR3 region: CSARGGQRNQPQHF. Here the CDR3 DNA reads TGCAGTGCTAGGGGGGGACAGAGGAATCAGCCCCAGCATTTT.

Many counts were recorded for this clonotype. This rearrangement joins TRBV6-5 to TRBJ1-6; no firm D call. Trimming left V 8 bases short and J 7 bases short, with 9 bases between. The CDR3 has 12 residues. CDR1 and CDR2 from the germline V gene are MNHEY and SVGAGI. The CDR3 nucleotides read TGTGCCAGCCGTACGGCCAATTCACCCCTCCACTTT. This codes for CASRTANSPLHF.